This T cell receptor (beta chain) was obtained from a study of blood T cell repertoires in COVID-19. Across the whole study: COVID-19 samples from acute and convalescent phases originated in the United States, Italy and Spain.

Original processing methods: Reference gene primer amplification in the assay estimated nucleated cell counts. Clones were read by immunoSEQ multiplex PCR, and TCRdb kept only the in-frame ones, dropping some. That table furnishes V, J and clone size, whereas the DNA furnished D and trimming. The sample includes 200,000 or so clones, 84% of them seen just once. The V and J ends lost 3 bases and 4 bases respectively, with 9 bases between them. The CDR3 contains 13 residues. The specimen sequenced was peripheral blood. The sequence derives from a woman aged 55-69 years who had recovered from COVID-19. The J gene is TRBJ1-2, the V gene TRBV12-3 or TRBV12-4, with TRBD1 as a possible D gene (5 bases). The CDR3 nucleotides are TGTGCCAGCAGTTTGGGCAGGGTCTATGGCTACACCTTC. It is translated as CASSLGRVYGYTF.